This T cell receptor (beta chain) derives from a study of blood T cell repertoires in COVID-19 (TCRdb year 2020). Background on the whole study: Samples covering the acute and convalescent phases of COVID-19 were provided by collaborators in the United States, Italy and Spain. Samples were obtained from the ongoing ImmuneRACE study (first 160 participants) and from 1,254 subjects provided by 6 global collaborators. Nearly every sample came with metadata listing a de-identified subject ID, COVID-19 status, age in years and sex. The repertoires were made available in a free public database intended to serve as a resource for research on the immune response to SARS-CoV-2. Where available, HLA class I and class II types were taken from metadata supplied by the sample provider and were not determined by assay-based typing. The prospective study material was composed of cDNA or gDNA derived from T cells, B-cell-depleted T cells, or PBMCs. The dataset comprised deeply sampled blood TCRbeta repertoires from subjects exposed to, actively infected with, or recovered from COVID-19.

TCRbeta CDR3 regions were amplified from genomic DNA using the immunoSEQ Assay, a bias-controlled multiplex PCR. In the source study's methods: Nucleated cell counts per sample were estimated from amplification of reference gene primers within the assay. To quantify the absolute abundance of each unique TCRbeta CDR3 rearrangement, sequence reads were collapsed and filtered. For each sample, productive Simpson clonality was calculated as the square root of Simpson's diversity index across productive rearrangements. TCRdb provides this immuneACCESS table in a form limited to in-frame rearrangements. Some clones are lacking; in checked studies, under half of them reflect an unresolved V gene, and why the rest are absent is not known. Clone size and the V and J calls come from that table; the DNA yielded D and trimming. The sample table lists 220,000 or so clones, roughly four fifths of them with a count of one. The ten largest clonotypes hold roughly 2.4% of the sample.

Concerning this clone: Its antigen is unknown. No quality values exist for individual bases; no much larger clone is one base distant.

Paper-wide results and their limitations: The amount of clinical and demographic metadata varied by source and participant and was provided uncurated.

Each collaborating institution followed its own protocols to collect whole blood in K2EDTA tubes. For TCRbeta analysis, collaborators shipped samples in one of three forms: frozen whole blood, isolated PBMCs, or DNA extracted from either of those sample types. V lost 5 bases and J lost 9 bases, and the count of bases not matched to a germline gene is 7. CDR1 and CDR2, looked up from the germline V gene (reference sequence), are MNHNY and SVGAGI. From its cysteine to its phenylalanine, the CDR3 spans 14 amino acids. Here the CDR3 DNA is all that survives: 42 bases in frame from base 1. The chain uses TRBV6-6 and TRBJ1-6, with 7 bases matching TRBD1. The material sequenced was peripheral blood. This TCR was sampled from an older woman with acute or convalescent COVID-19. The CDR3 sequence is CASSATGQSSPLHF. The nucleotide sequence is TGTGCCAGCAGTGCCACGGGACAGTCTTCACCCCTCCACTTT.